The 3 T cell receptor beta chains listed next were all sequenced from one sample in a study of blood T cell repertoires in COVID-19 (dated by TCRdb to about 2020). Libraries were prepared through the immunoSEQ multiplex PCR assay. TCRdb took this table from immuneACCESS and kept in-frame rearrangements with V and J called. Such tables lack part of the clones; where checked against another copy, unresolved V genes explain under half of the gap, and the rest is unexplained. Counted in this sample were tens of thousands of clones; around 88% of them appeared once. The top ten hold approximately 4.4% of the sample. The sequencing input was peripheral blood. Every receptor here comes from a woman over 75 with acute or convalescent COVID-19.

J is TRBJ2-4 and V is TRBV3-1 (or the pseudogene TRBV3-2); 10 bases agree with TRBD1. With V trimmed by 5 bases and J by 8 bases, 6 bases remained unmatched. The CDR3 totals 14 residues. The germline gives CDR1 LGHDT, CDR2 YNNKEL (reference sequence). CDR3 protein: CASSFGQGGDIQYF. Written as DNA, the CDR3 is TGTGCCAGCAGCTTCGGACAGGGGGGGGACATTCAGTACTTC.

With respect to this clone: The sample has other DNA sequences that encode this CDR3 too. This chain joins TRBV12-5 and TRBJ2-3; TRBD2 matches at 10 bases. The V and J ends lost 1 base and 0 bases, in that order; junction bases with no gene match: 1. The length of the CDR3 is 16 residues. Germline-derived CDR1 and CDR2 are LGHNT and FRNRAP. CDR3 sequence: CASGLGTSGSTDTQYF. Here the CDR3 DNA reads TGTGCTAGTGGTTTGGGGACTAGCGGAAGCACAGATACGCAGTATTTT.

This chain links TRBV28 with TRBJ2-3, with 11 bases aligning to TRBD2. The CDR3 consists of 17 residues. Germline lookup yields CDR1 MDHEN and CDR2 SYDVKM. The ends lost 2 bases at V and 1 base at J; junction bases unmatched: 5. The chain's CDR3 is CASSLLIAGGGTDTQYF. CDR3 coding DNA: TGTGCCAGCAGTTTACTAATAGCGGGAGGGGGCACAGATACGCAGTATTTT.